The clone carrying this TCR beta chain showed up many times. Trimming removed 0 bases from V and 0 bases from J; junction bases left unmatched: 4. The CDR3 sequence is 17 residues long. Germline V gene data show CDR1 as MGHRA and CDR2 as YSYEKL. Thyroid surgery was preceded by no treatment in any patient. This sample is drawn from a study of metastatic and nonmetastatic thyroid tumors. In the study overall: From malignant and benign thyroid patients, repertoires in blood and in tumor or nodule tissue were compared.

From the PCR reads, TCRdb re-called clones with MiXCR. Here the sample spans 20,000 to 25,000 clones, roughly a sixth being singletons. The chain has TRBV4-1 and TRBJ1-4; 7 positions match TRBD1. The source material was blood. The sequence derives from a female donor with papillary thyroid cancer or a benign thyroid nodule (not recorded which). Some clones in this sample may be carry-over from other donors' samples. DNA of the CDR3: TGCGCCAGCAGCCAAGATAGGGGGACAGCAACTAATGAAAAACTGTTTTTT. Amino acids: CASSQDRGTATNEKLFF.